Listed here is a single TCR beta chain. Per germline, CDR1 KGHDR and CDR2 SFDVKD. The CDR3 loop spans 16 amino acids. Trimming cost V 2 bases and J 2 bases; bases outside gene matches: 6. This entry is derived from a study of blood T cell repertoires in COVID-19. Whole-study context: T cells, B-cell-depleted T cells, or PBMCs provided the cDNA or gDNA that served as material.

Assay used: immunoSEQ multiplex PCR; TCRdb lists only in-frame clones, some missing. The table shows 150,000 to 200,000 clones, with more than 75% occurring only once. The TCR originated in a human donor in a cohort sampled during active COVID-19. The sequenced sample consisted of peripheral blood. This chain links TRBV24-1 with TRBJ2-5; 8 positions agree with TRBD2. In DNA form, the CDR3 reads TGTGCCACCAGTGATTCAAGGACTAGCCCGCAAGAGACCCAGTACTTC. It yields the protein CATSDSRTSPQETQYF.